A few counts support the clone carrying this T cell receptor (beta chain). Some clones are missing from TCRdb's copy, which holds only in-frame ones; the method was immunoSEQ multiplex PCR. The sample shows about 40,000 clones, 80% to 90% of them seen only once. The CDR3 extends over 12 amino acids. Germline V gene sequence: CDR1 SGDLS, CDR2 YYNGEE. V was trimmed by 6 bases and J by 2 bases, leaving 8 bases between them. The data stem from a study of T cell changes during pregnancy in multiple sclerosis. This TCR was recovered from a female donor with multiple sclerosis, enrolled in a pregnancy study. J is TRBJ1-1 and V is TRBV9, with a weak D call TRBD1 (5 bases). The sample was CD4+ T cells from peripheral blood mononuclear cells, taken in the first trimester of pregnancy. This chain's CDR3 is CASTGFNTEAFF. In nucleotides, the CDR3 is TGTGCCAGCACAGGGTTTAACACTGAAGCTTTCTTT.